This is a list of T cell receptor beta chains from one sample in a study of technical replicates of blood from a handful of donors. Generated by immunoSEQ multiplex PCR, the TCRdb table keeps only in-frame clones and is missing some. Among roughly 50,000 clones, over 85% were seen once, and the ten largest hold about 4.4%. The sample comprised PBMCs. The origin of the receptors is a human donor in good health. Some clones in this sample may be carry-over from other donors' samples. Each CDR3 is given with its conserved first and last residue. D genes are given only for firm matches. Size is omitted from some rows. Given values are once, few, many or a class for expanded clones.

CDR3 DNA,CDR3 protein,clone size,J gene,V gene,D gene,CDR3 length
TGTGCCAGCAGCTCGGAGGGATGGACTGAAGCTTTCTTT,CASSSEGWTEAFF,.,TRBJ1-1,TRBV7-6,.,13
TGTGCCAGCAGCGCGTCGGGACTAGCGGGGGCTATTAACACCGGGGAGCTGTTTTTT,CASSASGLAGAINTGELFF,.,TRBJ2-2,TRBV9,TRBD2,19
TGCGCCAGCAGCTCACTAGCGGGGGGGCCTTCCCACGAGCAGTACTTC,CASSSLAGGPSHEQYF,.,TRBJ2-7,TRBV5-1,TRBD2,16
TGTGCCACCACCGGGACAGAGTACCAAGAGACCCAGTACTTC,CATTGTEYQETQYF,.,TRBJ2-5,TRBV2,TRBD1,14
TGCGCCAGCAGCCAAGCCCTAAGGAGTGGAGGGAGCACAGATACGCAGTATTTT,CASSQALRSGGSTDTQYF,few,TRBJ2-3,TRBV4-3,.,18
TGTGCCACCGCCCGACTAGGGGTTCCCTACGAGCAGTACTTC,CATARLGVPYEQYF,once,TRBJ2-7,TRBV6-5,.,14
TGCGCCAGCAGCTTGGACGACAGTAACTATGGCTACACCTTC,CASSLDDSNYGYTF,.,TRBJ1-2,TRBV5-1,.,14
TGTGCCAGCAGCAACGGGGGGCGGAATTCACCCCTCCACTTT,CASSNGGRNSPLHF,.,TRBJ1-6,TRBV7-3,.,14
TGCGCCAGCAGCTTGAGGACTAGCGGGGGGGCCAACACCGGGGAGCTGTTTTTT,CASSLRTSGGANTGELFF,.,TRBJ2-2,TRBV5-1,TRBD2,18
TGCGCCAGCAGCCTCATCCGCTATGCAACTAATGAAAAACTGTTTTTT,CASSLIRYATNEKLFF,.,TRBJ1-4,TRBV4-3,.,16
TGTGCCAGCTCACCACGAGCTGGGGTCAGGGTTTTCGAGCAGTACTTC,CASSPRAGVRVFEQYF,.,TRBJ2-7,TRBV18,.,16